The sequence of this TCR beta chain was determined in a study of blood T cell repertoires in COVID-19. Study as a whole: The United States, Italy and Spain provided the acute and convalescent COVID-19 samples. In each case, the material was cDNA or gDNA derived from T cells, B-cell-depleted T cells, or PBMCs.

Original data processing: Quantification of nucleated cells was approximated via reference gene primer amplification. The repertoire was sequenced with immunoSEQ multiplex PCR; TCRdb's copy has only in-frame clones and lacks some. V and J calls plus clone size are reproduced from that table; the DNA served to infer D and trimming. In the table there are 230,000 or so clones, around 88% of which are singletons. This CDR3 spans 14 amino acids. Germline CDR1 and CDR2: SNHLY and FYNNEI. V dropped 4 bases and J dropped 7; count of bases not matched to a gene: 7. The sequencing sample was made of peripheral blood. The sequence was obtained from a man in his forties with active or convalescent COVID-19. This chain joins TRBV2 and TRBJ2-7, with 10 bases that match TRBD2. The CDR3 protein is CASSGELAGKEQYF. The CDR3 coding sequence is TGTGCCAGCAGTGGAGAACTAGCGGGAAAAGAGCAGTACTTC.